The source of this TCR beta chain is a study of T-cell reconstitution after alpha-beta-depleted transplantation in children. Molecular barcoding with unique molecular identifiers was used for the TCRbeta library. MiXCR was run by TCRdb on the PCR reads, yielding one entry per CDR3 protein. Counted here are 250,000 to 400,000 distinct CDR3 sequences, approximately 20% occurring once; the ten biggest clones make up over 9.5%. Specimen: PBMCs, mostly from graft donor cells, collected 180 days after TCRalphabeta/CD19-depleted stem cell transplant. The TCR comes from a male patient under 18 who had a stem cell transplant for acute lymphoblastic leukemia, so the T cells may come from the graft donor.

CDR3 residues: CASSLAMGQGSYEQYF. The DNA for the CDR3 is TGCGCCAGCAGCTTGGCCATGGGGCAAGGGTCCTACGAGCAGTACTTC. The gene calls are TRBV5-1 and TRBJ2-7; perhaps TRBD1 as D (5 bases). Trimming pared 0 bases from V and 1 base from J, leaving 14 bases between. This CDR3 comprises 16 residues. Germline V lookup: CDR1 SGHRS, CDR2 YFSETQ.